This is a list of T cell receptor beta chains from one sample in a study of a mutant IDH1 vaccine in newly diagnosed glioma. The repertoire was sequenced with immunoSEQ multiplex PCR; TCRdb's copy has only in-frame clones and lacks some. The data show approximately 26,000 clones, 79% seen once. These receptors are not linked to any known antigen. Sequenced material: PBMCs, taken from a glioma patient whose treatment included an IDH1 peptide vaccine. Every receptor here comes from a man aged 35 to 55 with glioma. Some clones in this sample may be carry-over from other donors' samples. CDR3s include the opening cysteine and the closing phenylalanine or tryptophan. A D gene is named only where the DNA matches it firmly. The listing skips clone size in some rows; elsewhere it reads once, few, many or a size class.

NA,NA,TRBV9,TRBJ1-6,TGTGCCAGCAGCGTAGAGCCAGGACAGCTTTCACCCCTCCACTTT,CASSVEPGQLSPLHF
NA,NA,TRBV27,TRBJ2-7,TGTGCCAGCAGTCTTTCCCCCGAAGCCGCCTACGAGCAGTACTTC,CASSLSPEAAYEQYF
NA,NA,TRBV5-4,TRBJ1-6,TGTGCCAGCAGCTTGGGGCCAGGGACGGATTCACCCCTCCACTTT,CASSLGPGTDSPLHF
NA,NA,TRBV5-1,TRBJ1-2,TGCGCCAGCGCAGGGATGGAAGCCTATGGCTACACCTTC,CASAGMEAYGYTF
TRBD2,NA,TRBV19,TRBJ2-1,TGTGCCAGTAGTATAGCCAGCGGGGGGCTCTACGACAATGAGCAGTTCTTC,CASSIASGGLYDNEQFF
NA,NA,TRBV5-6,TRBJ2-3,TGTGCCAGCAGCGGTGATGGGGCCCACTTAACAGATACGCAGTATTTT,CASSGDGAHLTDTQYF
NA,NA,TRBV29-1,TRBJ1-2,TGCAGCGTCTCATCGGGGGGTAACTATGGCTACACCTTC,CSVSSGGNYGYTF
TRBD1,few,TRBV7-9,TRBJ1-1,TGTGCCAGCAGCCCCTGGGACAGGAACACTGAAGCTTTCTTT,CASSPWDRNTEAFF
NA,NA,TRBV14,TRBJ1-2,TGTGCCAGCAGCCAATTAGCCAAGAATAGTGGCTACACCTTC,CASSQLAKNSGYTF
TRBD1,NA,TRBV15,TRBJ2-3,TGTGCCACCAGCAGAGACCCCGGGACAGGAACAGATACGCAGTATTTT,CATSRDPGTGTDTQYF
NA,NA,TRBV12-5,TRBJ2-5,TGTGCTAGTGGTTCACCGCAGACGGAGACCCAGTACTTC,CASGSPQTETQYF
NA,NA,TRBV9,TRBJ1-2,TGTGCCAGCAGCCCTTTGGGCAGTCCTAACTATGGCTACACCTTC,CASSPLGSPNYGYTF
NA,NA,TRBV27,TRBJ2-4,TGTGCCAGCGCCGGGGAACTAGCCAAAAACATTCAGTACTTC,CASAGELAKNIQYF
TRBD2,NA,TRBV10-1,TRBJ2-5,TGCGCCAGCAGCCGTAGCGGGGAAGAGACCCAGTACTTC,CASSRSGEETQYF
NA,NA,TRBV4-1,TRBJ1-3,TGCGCCAGCAGCCAAGAAGGGGTTTTTGGAAACACCATATATTTT,CASSQEGVFGNTIYF
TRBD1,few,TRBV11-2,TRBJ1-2,TGTGCCAGCAGCTTAATAGGGGGCTGGTACTATGGCTACACCTTC,CASSLIGGWYYGYTF
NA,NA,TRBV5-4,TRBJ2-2,TGTGCCAGCAGCCCGGAGGCACGGGGCCAGAACACCGGGGAGCTGTTTTTT,CASSPEARGQNTGELFF
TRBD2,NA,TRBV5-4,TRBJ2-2,TGTGCCATCCCGGGAGCCCGACTAGCGGGGACCACCGGGGAGCTGTTTTTT,CAIPGARLAGTTGELFF
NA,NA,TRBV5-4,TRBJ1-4,TGTGCCAGCAGCTCGGATATCGGACGGCCGAATGAAAAACTGTTTTTT,CASSSDIGRPNEKLFF
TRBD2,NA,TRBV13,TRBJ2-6,TGTGCCAGCAGCTCAGCGGGGACTGGGGCCAACGTCCTGACTTTC,CASSSAGTGANVLTF
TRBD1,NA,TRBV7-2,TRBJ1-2,TGTGCCAGCAGTTTCCAGGGGACAGTTGGCTATGGCTACACCTTC,CASSFQGTVGYGYTF
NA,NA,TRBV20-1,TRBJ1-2,TGCAGTGCACAACATGAGAGCTACACCTTC,CSAQHESYTF
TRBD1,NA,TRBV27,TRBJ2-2,TGTGCCAGCAGTTTGTACAGGGGTCCGGGCGGGGAGCTGTTTTTT,CASSLYRGPGGELFF
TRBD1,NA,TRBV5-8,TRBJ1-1,TGTGCCAGCAGCCCCGTCCCGGGACAGGGGTACACTGAAGCTTTCTTT,CASSPVPGQGYTEAFF
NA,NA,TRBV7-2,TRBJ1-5,TGTGCCAGCAGCCGGTGGGGGCACCAGCCCCAGCATTTT,CASSRWGHQPQHF
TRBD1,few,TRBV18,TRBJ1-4,TGTGCCAGCTCACCGGGACAGGGGAATGAAAAACTGTTTTTT,CASSPGQGNEKLFF
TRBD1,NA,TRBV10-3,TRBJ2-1,TGTGCCATCAGGGCGGGACAGGGGGCTAACAATGAGCAGTTCTTC,CAIRAGQGANNEQFF
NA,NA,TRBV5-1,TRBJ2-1,TGCGCCAGCAGCTACCCTGAAGGGGTTGGTGAGCAGTTCTTC,CASSYPEGVGEQFF
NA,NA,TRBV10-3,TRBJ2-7,TGTGCCACCGGGGGAGGCCGGGAGCAGTACTTC,CATGGGREQYF
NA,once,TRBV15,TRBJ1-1,TGTGCCACCAGCAGAGATGTGACACAGAACACTGAAGCTTTCTTT,CATSRDVTQNTEAFF
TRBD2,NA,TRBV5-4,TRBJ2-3,TGTGCCAGCAGCCCGAGGGGACTAATCGACACAGATACGCAGTATTTT,CASSPRGLIDTDTQYF
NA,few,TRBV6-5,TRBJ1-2,TGTGCCAGCACCATCACCTCCGGCAGGTTGGATGGCTACACCTTC,CASTITSGRLDGYTF
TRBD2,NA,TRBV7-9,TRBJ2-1,TGTGCCAGCAGCTTGACTAGCGGGGGTTATAATGAGCAGTTCTTC,CASSLTSGGYNEQFF
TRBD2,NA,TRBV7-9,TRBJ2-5,TGTGCCAGCAGCTCCCGTCTAGCGGGGAGCTTCCAAGAGACCCAGTACTTC,CASSSRLAGSFQETQYF
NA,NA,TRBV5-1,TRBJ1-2,TGCGCCAGCAGCTCTGCCCTCGGACCCGGAGGCCGTGGCTACACCTTC,CASSSALGPGGRGYTF
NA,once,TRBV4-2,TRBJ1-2,TGTGCCAGCAGCAGGGACTTCTCCCACTATGGCTACACCTTC,CASSRDFSHYGYTF
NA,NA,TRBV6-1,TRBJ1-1,TGTGCCAGCAGTGAAGCATGGGGGTTAGACACTGAAGCTTTCTTT,CASSEAWGLDTEAFF
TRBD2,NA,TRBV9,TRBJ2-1,TGTGCCAGCAGCGTAGGGACTAGTGAAAATGAGCAGTTCTTC,CASSVGTSENEQFF